The 32 T cell receptor beta chains listed next were all sequenced from one sample in a study of blood T cell repertoires in COVID-19. TCRdb's table, derived via immunoSEQ multiplex PCR, lists solely in-frame clones and lacks some. The repertoire holds about 12,000 clones, with 65% to 80% as singletons. Material for sequencing was peripheral blood. Receptor source: a man aged 60 to 69 with COVID-19, enrolled during active disease.

In this sample, this clone turned up once. This rearrangement joins TRBV21-1 to TRBJ2-5; TRBD1, as called in the table, went unchecked against the DNA. TRBV21-1 represents a pseudogene. CDR3 size: 17 residues. CDR3 loop: CASSKADREGGQETQYF. Written as DNA, the CDR3 is TGTGCCAGCAGCAAAGCGGACAGGGAGGGGGGACAAGAGACCCAGTACTTC.

About this clone: One end of the junction varies from germline; a read error may be responsible. This chain links TRBV7-7 with TRBJ1-4, with 8 bases aligning to TRBD1. The CDR3 is made up of 17 amino acids. The germline CDR1 and CDR2 sequences are SSHAT and FNYEAQ (reference sequence). DNA of the CDR3: TGTGCTAGCAGCATAGCTCCCGGACAGGGCATTTATGGAAAACTGTTTTTT. Encoded protein: CASSIAPGQGIYGKLFF.

This clone was seen more than once but under ten times. This chain joins TRBV5-1 and TRBJ2-5, with 9 bases aligning to TRBD2. Per the germline V gene, CDR1 is SGHRS and CDR2 is YFSETQ. The trim removed 6 bases at V and 4 bases at J, leaving 10 bases unmatched. The CDR3 length is 15 residues. The CDR3, as DNA: TGCGCCAGCACCTCTAGCGGGGTAAGAGGAGAGACCCAGTACTTC. As protein: CASTSSGVRGETQYF.

The sample holds a few counts of this clone. The chain has TRBV5-1 and TRBJ2-3; 7 nucleotides line up with TRBD2. Germline V lookup: CDR1 SGHRS, CDR2 YFSETQ. With 3 bases clipped from V and 5 bases from J, the junction kept 3 bases outside the gene matches. CDR3 size: 13 residues. The CDR3 loop is CASSSVAGDTQYF. The CDR3 coding sequence is TGCGCCAGCAGCTCTGTAGCGGGAGATACGCAGTATTTT.

The V gene is TRBV3-1 (or the pseudogene TRBV3-2), the J gene TRBJ2-1; the D gene is possibly TRBD2 (5 bases). Germline CDR1 LGHDT, CDR2 YNNKEL (reference sequence). CDR3 size: 16 residues. Between the trimmed V and J ends, which lost 6 bases and 0 bases, there was a span of 15 bases. CDR3 region: CASRSDYGDSYNEQFF. The CDR3 nucleotides read TGTGCCAGCAGGTCAGACTACGGAGACTCCTACAATGAGCAGTTCTTC.

V is TRBV3-1 (or the pseudogene TRBV3-2) and J is TRBJ1-6; no firm D call. The CDR3 is made up of 18 amino acids. V shed 0 bases and J shed 0 bases, with 12 bases lying between them. Per the germline V gene, CDR1 is LGHDT and CDR2 is YNNKEL (reference sequence). CDR3 coding DNA: TGTGCCAGCAGCCAAGAGAGAGGGTTGAGCTCCTATAATTCACCCCTCCACTTT. It encodes CASSQERGLSSYNSPLHF.

The V call is TRBV12-3 or TRBV12-4, the J call TRBJ1-1; D is undetermined. Between the trimmed V and J ends, which lost 6 bases and 4 bases, there was a span of 6 bases. This CDR3 is 11 amino acids long. CDR3 in amino acids: CASRYSTEAFF. DNA for the CDR3: TGTGCCAGCAGGTACAGCACTGAAGCTTTCTTT.

The gene calls are TRBV6-1 and TRBJ1-5; no definite D call. Germline lookup yields CDR1 MNHNS and CDR2 SASEGT. CDR3 length: 14 amino acids. The V gene lost 1 base and the J gene lost 1 base, with 5 bases spanning the gap. Here the CDR3 DNA reads TGTGCCAGCAGTGAAGGTCAGAGCAATCAGCCCCAGCATTTT. Amino acid sequence: CASSEGQSNQPQHF.

The genes are TRBV11-3 and TRBJ1-5; maybe TRBD1 (5 bases). Trimming took off 3 bases at V and 7 bases at J, with 10 bases between the two ends. Germline CDR1 reads SGHNT; CDR2 reads YENEEA. There are 13 residues in the CDR3. As DNA, the CDR3 is TGTGCCAGCAGCTTTGCGGGACGACAGCCCCAGCATTTT. Protein sequence: CASSFAGRQPQHF.

This clone was counted a single time. The genes are TRBV11-2 and TRBJ2-3; TRBD1 might be the D (5 bases). Trimming shortened V by 0 bases and J by 2 bases, and 9 bases separated the two germline ends. Germline CDR1 is SGHAT and CDR2 is FQNNGV. This CDR3 region has 15 residues. CDR3 residues: CASSLDQTDTDTQYF. In nucleotides, the CDR3 is TGTGCCAGCAGCTTAGATCAGACAGACACAGATACGCAGTATTTT.

This clone was picked up one time. V and J are TRBV25-1 and TRBJ1-1; D is undetermined. This CDR3 spans 13 amino acids. V dropped 3 bases and J dropped 1 base, with 6 bases sitting between them. CDR1 is MGHDK and CDR2 is SYGVNS in the germline V gene. CDR3 amino acids: CASSDGRNTEAFF. CDR3 nucleotide sequence: TGTGCCAGCAGTGATGGCAGGAACACTGAAGCTTTCTTT. Using reference TRBV25-1 and TRBJ1-1 for the parts outside the CDR3, the full variable domain is EADIYQTPRYLVIGTGKKITLECSQTMGHDKMYWYQQDPGMELHLIHYSYGVNSTEKGDLSSESTVSRIRTEHFPLTLESARPSHTSQYLCASSDGRNTEAFFGQGTRLTVV.

This clone was seen a few times. The CDR3 region is CASSLSGARTEAFF. The CDR3 DNA is TGTGCCAGCAGTTTATCAGGGGCTCGGACTGAAGCTTTCTTT. V is TRBV27 and J is TRBJ1-1; TRBD1 might be the D (5 bases). Germline V gene sequence: CDR1 MNHEY, CDR2 SMNVEV (reference sequence). This CDR3 is 14 amino acids long. V gave up 0 bases and J gave up 5 bases, with 10 bases separating them.

The chain joins TRBV7-9 to TRBJ2-7; possibly TRBD2 for D (5 bases). CDR3 length equals 16 residues. V was clipped by 4 bases and J by 6 bases, with 22 bases between them. Germline lookup yields CDR1 SEHNR and CDR2 FQNEAQ (reference sequence). CDR3 in amino acids: CASSSPASPTRGEQYF. CDR3 nucleotide sequence: TGTGCCAGCAGCTCCCCGGCAAGCCCGACACGGGGCGAGCAGTACTTC. The entire variable domain, with the rest obtained from reference TRBV7-9 and TRBJ2-7, is as follows: DTGVSQNPRHKITKRGQNVTFRCDPISEHNRLYWYRQTLGQGPEFLTYFQNEAQLEKSRLLSDRFSAERPKGSFSTLEIQRTEQGDSAMYLCASSSPASPTRGEQYFGPGTRLTVT.

The V and J genes are TRBV2 and TRBJ2-6; 10 nucleotides agree with TRBD2. Unmatched junction bases numbered 3, after V lost 4 bases and J lost 0 bases. The CDR3 consists of 17 residues. The germline V gene encodes CDR1 SNHLY and CDR2 FYNNEI. The CDR3 reads CASSGGLADSGANVLTF. CDR3 DNA sequence: TGTGCCAGCAGTGGCGGACTAGCGGACTCTGGGGCCAACGTCCTGACTTTC.

This rearrangement joins TRBV12-3 or TRBV12-4 to TRBJ1-1; D is unclear. Trimming left V 3 bases short and J 7 bases short, with 9 bases between. The length of the CDR3 is 12 residues. CDR3 residues: CASSFVSGEAFF. CDR3 bases: TGTGCCAGCAGTTTCGTGTCGGGTGAAGCTTTCTTT.

J is TRBJ2-3 and V is TRBV7-9, with D possibly matching TRBD2 (6 bases). The CDR3 contains 17 residues. Trimming cost V 5 bases and J 6 bases, with 24 bases left between them. Looked up from germline, CDR1 is SEHNR and CDR2 is FQNEAQ (reference sequence). The DNA for the CDR3 is TGTGCCAGCAGCACCACCCCGAAGGGAGCAGGGAGGGATACGCAGTATTTT. This sequence encodes CASSTTPKGAGRDTQYF.

The rearrangement links TRBV25-1 to TRBJ2-5; 7 bases fit TRBD1. Per the germline V gene, CDR1 is MGHDK and CDR2 is SYGVNS. The CDR3 totals 13 residues. The ends lost 3 bases at V and 5 bases at J; junction bases unmatched: 3. This chain's CDR3 is CASSELQGETQYF. The CDR3 DNA follows: TGTGCCAGCAGTGAGCTACAGGGGGAGACCCAGTACTTC. Together with reference TRBV25-1 and TRBJ2-5, the CDR3 gives the full variable domain: EADIYQTPRYLVIGTGKKITLECSQTMGHDKMYWYQQDPGMELHLIHYSYGVNSTEKGDLSSESTVSRIRTEHFPLTLESARPSHTSQYLCASSELQGETQYFGPGTRLLVL.

The chain uses TRBV28 and TRBJ1-5; no definite D call. Germline assignment: CDR1 MDHEN and CDR2 SYDVKM. Deletions cut 2 bases from V and 4 bases from J, with 6 bases between. The CDR3 runs to 13 residues. As DNA, the CDR3 is TGTGCCAGCAGTTTAATCCAGAATCAGCCCCAGCATTTT. Its protein product is CASSLIQNQPQHF. Full variable domain (outside the CDR3, taken from reference TRBV28 and TRBJ1-5): DVKVTQSSRYLVKRTGEKVFLECVQDMDHENMFWYRQDPGLGLRLIYFSYDVKMKEKGDIPEGYSVSREKKERFSLILESASTNQTSMYLCASSLIQNQPQHFGDGTRLSIL.

This clone was observed a few times. V and J are TRBV27 and TRBJ1-1, with 8 bases that match TRBD1. The CDR3 extends over 13 amino acids. V gave up 5 bases and J gave up 4 bases; unmatched junction bases: 3. Germline values: CDR1 MNHEY, CDR2 SMNVEV (reference sequence). CDR3 bases: TGTGCCAGCAGTCCCCAGGGGGCCACTGAAGCTTTCTTT. Protein product: CASSPQGATEAFF.

In its sample, this clone was seen once. The chain joins TRBV10-3 to TRBJ1-3; D is undetermined. The V and J ends lost 6 bases and 6 bases respectively, with 18 bases between them. This CDR3 spans 15 amino acids. Germline CDR1 ENHRY, CDR2 SYGVKD. The CDR3 protein is CAIRAAADDTNTIYF. CDR3 nucleotides: TGTGCCATCAGGGCCGCCGCGGATGATACAAACACCATATATTTT.

The table lists this clone with a few counts. As DNA, the CDR3 is TGTGCCAGCAGCTTTGAGACTGAAGCTTTCTTT. It encodes CASSFETEAFF. The chain links TRBV7-2 to TRBJ1-1; D is undetermined. Per the germline V gene, CDR1 is SGHTA and CDR2 is FQGNSA. Trimming stripped 3 bases from V and 5 bases from J, with 4 bases between. The CDR3 contains 11 residues.

The chain links TRBV5-1 to TRBJ1-5; 7 positions match TRBD1. The CDR3 is made up of 14 amino acids. Germline lookup yields CDR1 SGHRS and CDR2 YFSETQ. Unmatched junction bases numbered 7, after V lost 4 bases and J lost 6 bases. CDR3 amino acids: CASSPGTEGQPQHF. The CDR3 DNA is TGCGCCAGCAGCCCAGGGACAGAGGGTCAGCCCCAGCATTTT. Together with reference TRBV5-1 and TRBJ1-5, the CDR3 gives the full variable domain: KAGVTQTPRYLIKTRGQQVTLSCSPISGHRSVSWYQQTPGQGLQFLFEYFSETQRNKGNFPGRFSGRQFSNSRSEMNVSTLELGDSALYLCASSPGTEGQPQHFGDGTRLSIL.

This chain links TRBV11-2 with TRBJ2-1; 10 nucleotides align to TRBD2. Germline assignment: CDR1 SGHAT and CDR2 FQNNGV. V lost 5 bases, J lost 6 bases, and 7 bases stayed unmatched. The CDR3 loop spans 15 amino acids. CDR3 sequence reads: CASSLSGRSGNEQFF. CDR3 sequence (DNA): TGTGCCAGCAGCCTTAGCGGGAGGAGTGGCAATGAGCAGTTCTTC.

This clone was recorded only once. The rearrangement links TRBV28 to TRBJ1-1; D is possibly TRBD1 (5 bases). This CDR3 spans 15 amino acids. V was cut by 5 bases and J by 0 bases, with 13 bases left in between. Germline V gene data show CDR1 as MDHEN and CDR2 as SYDVKM. CDR3 coding DNA: TGTGCCAGCAGTACTCCCAGGGATTTGAACACTGAAGCTTTCTTT. It translates to CASSTPRDLNTEAFF.

The V call is TRBV11-2, the J call TRBJ2-7; the D is unclear. Trimming stripped 2 bases from V and 0 bases from J, with 8 bases between. The CDR3 consists of 14 residues. From germline, CDR1 is SGHAT and CDR2 FQNNGV. In nucleotides, the CDR3 is TGTGCCAGCAGCTTATTCGCCAGCTCCTACGAGCAGTACTTC. It translates to CASSLFASSYEQYF.

V is TRBV28 and J is TRBJ2-3; TRBD1 matches 9 bases. This CDR3 is 16 amino acids long. Germline CDR1 reads MDHEN; CDR2 reads SYDVKM. Losses at the gene ends were 3 bases for V and 2 bases for J; bases not matched to a gene: 6. This CDR3 is CASSLSGTGNTDTQYF. The CDR3 coding sequence is TGTGCCAGCAGTTTGTCCGGGACAGGGAACACAGATACGCAGTATTTT. Variable domain in full (rest from reference TRBV28 and TRBJ2-3): DVKVTQSSRYLVKRTGEKVFLECVQDMDHENMFWYRQDPGLGLRLIYFSYDVKMKEKGDIPEGYSVSREKKERFSLILESASTNQTSMYLCASSLSGTGNTDTQYFGPGTRLTVL.

This chain connects TRBV4-3 to TRBJ1-4; 10 bases line up with TRBD1. Germline CDR1 and CDR2: LGHNA and YSLEER. CDR3 length: 19 amino acids. J was trimmed by 2 bases and V by 0 bases; bases with no gene match: 9. This CDR3 is CASSQDRGGTGATNEKLFF. The DNA for the CDR3 is TGCGCCAGCAGCCAAGATCGGGGCGGGACAGGGGCGACTAATGAAAAACTGTTTTTT.

The chain has TRBV2 and TRBJ2-3; D remains unclear. With 7 bases removed from V and 1 base from J, the gap between germline ends came to 12 bases. CDR3 length equals 14 residues. Germline V gene sequence: CDR1 SNHLY, CDR2 FYNNEI. CDR3 loop: CASNVGEGTDTQYF. CDR3 DNA: TGTGCCAGCAACGTAGGAGAAGGCACAGATACGCAGTATTTT.

The chain links TRBV23-1 to TRBJ2-2, with D possibly being TRBD2 (6 bases). TRBV23-1 is identified as an open reading frame with a role that is uncertain. This CDR3 is 17 amino acids long. Deletions cut 0 bases from V and 0 bases from J, with 11 bases between. The CDR3 loop reads CASSQSFGGANTGELFF. Here the CDR3 DNA reads TGCGCCAGCAGTCAATCTTTCGGGGGAGCGAACACCGGGGAGCTGTTTTTT.

The J gene is TRBJ1-1, the V gene TRBV18, with TRBD1 matching over 10 bases. Per the germline V gene, CDR1 is KGHSH and CDR2 is LQKENI. The length of the CDR3 is 16 residues. The ends lost 0 bases at V and 6 bases at J; junction bases unmatched: 7. The CDR3 is CASSPPWDRGWAEAFF. The CDR3 DNA is TGTGCCAGCTCACCACCGTGGGACAGGGGTTGGGCTGAAGCTTTCTTT. Full variable domain (outside the CDR3, taken from reference TRBV18 and TRBJ1-1): NAGVMQNPRHLVRRRGQEARLRCSPMKGHSHVYWYRQLPEEGLKFMVYLQKENIIDESGMPKERFSAEFPKEGPSILRIQQVVRGDSAAYFCASSPPWDRGWAEAFFGQGTRLTVV.

CDR3 amino acids: CSVARTSGETQYF. Written as DNA, the CDR3 is TGCAGCGTTGCTCGGACTAGTGGGGAGACCCAGTACTTC. The V and J genes are TRBV29-1 and TRBJ2-5; 7 positions match TRBD2. The CDR3 length is 13 residues. V lost 4 bases to trimming and J lost 5 bases; unmatched junction nucleotides: 7. CDR1 SQVTM and CDR2 ANQGSEA come from the germline V gene.

V and J are TRBV6-4 and TRBJ1-4; 7 nucleotides line up with TRBD1. J was trimmed by 6 bases and V by 8 bases; bases with no gene match: 3. CDR3 length equals 12 residues. Germline CDR1 reads MRHNA; CDR2 reads SNTAGT. The CDR3 DNA reads as TGTGCCAGCGAGGGGACAGATGAAAAACTGTTTTTT. Amino acid sequence: CASEGTDEKLFF.